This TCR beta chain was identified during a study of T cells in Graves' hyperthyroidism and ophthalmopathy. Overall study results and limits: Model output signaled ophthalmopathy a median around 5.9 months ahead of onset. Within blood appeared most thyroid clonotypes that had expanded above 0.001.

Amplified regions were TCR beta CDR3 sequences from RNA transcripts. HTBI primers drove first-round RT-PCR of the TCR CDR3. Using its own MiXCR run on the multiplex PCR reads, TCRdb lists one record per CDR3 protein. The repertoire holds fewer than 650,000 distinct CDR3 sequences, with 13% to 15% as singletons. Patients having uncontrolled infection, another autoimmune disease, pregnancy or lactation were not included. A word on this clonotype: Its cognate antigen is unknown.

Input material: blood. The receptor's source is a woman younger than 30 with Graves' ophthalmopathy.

The CDR3 sequence: CSVEARGPGYEQYF. CDR3 bases: TGCAGCGTTGAAGCACGGGGGCCAGGATACGAGCAGTACTTC. This chain joins TRBV29-1 and TRBJ2-7, with D perhaps assigned TRBD1 or TRBD2 (6 bases each). The germline gives CDR1 SQVTM, CDR2 ANQGSEA. Trimming left V 1 base short and J 4 bases short, with 14 bases between. This CDR3 is built from 14 residues.